This T cell receptor (beta chain) was sequenced in a study of vaccination effects on CD4 cells after COVID-19. Upon completion of under eleven days in culture, CD4+ T cells were isolated. V was pared by 6 bases and J by 2 bases, with 16 bases between. The CDR3 loop spans 15 amino acids. Germline-derived CDR1 and CDR2 are SEHNR and FQNEAQ (reference sequence). Notes on this clone: What it recognizes is unknown.

TCRdb keeps only in-frame clones here, not all; method: immunoSEQ multiplex PCR. The sample gives 31,000 or so clones, around 70% of which show up once; 3% to 4% is in the top ten. Sequenced here: CD4+ T cells from PBMCs cultured without peptide, sampled before COVID-19 vaccination. V is TRBV7-9 and J is TRBJ1-2; D may be TRBD1 (6 bases). The source of this sequence is a human donor who received a COVID-19 vaccine. The CDR3: CASSLSGARNYGYTF. In nucleotides, the CDR3 is TGTGCCAGCAGTTTATCGGGGGCTCGGAACTATGGCTACACCTTC.